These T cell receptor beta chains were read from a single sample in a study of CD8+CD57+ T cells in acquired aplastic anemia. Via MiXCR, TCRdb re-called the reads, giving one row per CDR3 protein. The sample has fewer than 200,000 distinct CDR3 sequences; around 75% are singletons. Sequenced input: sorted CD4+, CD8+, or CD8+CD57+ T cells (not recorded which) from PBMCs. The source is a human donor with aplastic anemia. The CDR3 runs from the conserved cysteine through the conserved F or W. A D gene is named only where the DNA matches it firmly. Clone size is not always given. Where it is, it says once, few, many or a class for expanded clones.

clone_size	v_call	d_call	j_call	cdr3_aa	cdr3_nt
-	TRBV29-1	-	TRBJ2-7	CSVEGRFYEQYF	TGCAGCGTTGAAGGCAGGTTCTACGAGCAGTACTTC
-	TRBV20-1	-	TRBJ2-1	CSALQGSNYNEQFF	TGCAGTGCTTTACAGGGATCAAACTACAATGAGCAGTTCTTC
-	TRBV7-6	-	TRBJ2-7	CASSLGASHEQYF	TGTGCCAGCAGCTTAGGAGCCTCCCACGAGCAGTACTTC
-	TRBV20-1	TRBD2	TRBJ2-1	CSARWASGRAQYNEQFF	TGCAGTGCTAGATGGGCTAGCGGGAGGGCCCAGTACAATGAGCAGTTCTTC
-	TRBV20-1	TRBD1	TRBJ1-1	CSARAVPGGPEAFF	TGCAGTGCTAGAGCGGTGCCAGGGGGCCCTGAAGCTTTCTTT
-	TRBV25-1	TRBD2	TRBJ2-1	CATSDPGLAGGITYNEQFF	TGTGCCACCAGTGACCCGGGACTAGCGGGGGGTATTACCTACAATGAGCAGTTCTTC
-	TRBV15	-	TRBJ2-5	CATSTRTEKTQYF	TGTGCCACCAGCACCCGAACTGAAAAGACCCAGTACTTC
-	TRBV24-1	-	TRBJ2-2	CATSDLSQRSTGELFF	TGTGCCACCAGTGATTTGTCTCAGCGCAGCACCGGGGAGCTGTTTTTT
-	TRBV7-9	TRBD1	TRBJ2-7	CASSPSWDRAYEQYF	TGTGCCAGCAGCCCGTCCTGGGACAGAGCCTACGAGCAGTACTTC
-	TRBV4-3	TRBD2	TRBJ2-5	CASSQGSSGVWGAETQYF	TGCGCCAGCAGCCAAGGCTCTAGCGGGGTGTGGGGCGCCGAGACCCAGTACTTC
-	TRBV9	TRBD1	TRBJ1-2	CASSVAKRTGGSYGYTF	TGTGCCAGCAGCGTAGCTAAGAGGACAGGGGGCTCCTATGGCTACACCTTC
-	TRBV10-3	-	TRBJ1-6	CAISRTDNSPLHF	TGTGCCATCAGTCGGACGGATAATTCACCCCTCCACTTT
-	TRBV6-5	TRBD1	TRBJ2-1	CAISEYTGGEQFF	TGTGCCATCAGTGAGTATACAGGGGGTGAGCAGTTCTTC
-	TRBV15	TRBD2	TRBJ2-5	CATSRDLAAGGLGETQYF	TGTGCCACCAGCAGAGACCTGGCGGCGGGAGGGCTTGGGGAGACCCAGTACTTC
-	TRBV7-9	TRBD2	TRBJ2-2	CASSWTSGSTGELFF	TGTGCCAGCAGCTGGACTAGCGGGAGCACCGGGGAGCTGTTTTTT
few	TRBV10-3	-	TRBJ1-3	CAIRDAVGTGNTIYF	TGTGCCATCAGAGACGCGGTGGGGACAGGAAACACCATATATTTT
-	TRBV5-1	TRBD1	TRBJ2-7	CASRRDRGTYEQYF	TGCGCCAGCAGACGGGACAGGGGGACCTACGAGCAGTACTTC
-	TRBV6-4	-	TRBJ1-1	CASSPEAGGSEAFF	TGTGCCAGCAGCCCCGAGGCTGGGGGCTCTGAAGCTTTCTTT
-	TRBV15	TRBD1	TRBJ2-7	CATSSLAAGQGIYEQYF	TGTGCCACCAGCAGCTTGGCCGCGGGACAGGGTATCTACGAGCAGTACTTC
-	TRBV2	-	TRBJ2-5	CASSVLEETQYF	TGTGCCAGCAGTGTTCTTGAAGAGACCCAGTACTTC
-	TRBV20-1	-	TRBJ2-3	CNPGGGMGVTDTQYF	TGCAACCCTGGAGGCGGGATGGGGGTCACAGATACGCAGTATTTT
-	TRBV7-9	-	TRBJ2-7	CASSLAAYEQYF	TGTGCCAGCAGCTTGGCAGCCTACGAGCAGTACTTC
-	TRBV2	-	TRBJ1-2	CASEKNYGYTF	TGTGCCAGTGAGAAGAACTATGGCTACACCTTC
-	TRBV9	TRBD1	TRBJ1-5	CASSDRDRDQPQHF	TGTGCCAGCAGCGACCGGGACAGGGATCAGCCCCAGCATTTT
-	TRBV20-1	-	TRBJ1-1	CSARDHLGLHTEAFF	TGCAGTGCTAGAGATCATTTGGGGTTGCACACTGAAGCTTTCTTT
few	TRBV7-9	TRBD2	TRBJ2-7	CASSPYSGSIYEQYF	TGTGCCAGCAGCCCGTATAGCGGGAGCATCTACGAGCAGTACTTC
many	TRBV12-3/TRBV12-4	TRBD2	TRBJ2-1	CASSGLELAGGDEQFF	TGTGCCAGCAGTGGCCTCGAACTAGCGGGGGGAGATGAGCAGTTCTTC
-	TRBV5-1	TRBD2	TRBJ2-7	CASKTSGAYEQYF	TGCGCCAGCAAGACTAGCGGGGCCTACGAGCAGTACTTC
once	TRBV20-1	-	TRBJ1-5	CSARVARLNQPQHF	TGCAGTGCTAGAGTTGCTCGGCTCAATCAGCCCCAGCATTTT
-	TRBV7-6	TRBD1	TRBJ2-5	CASSVDRGRQETQYF	TGTGCCAGCAGCGTGGACAGGGGACGACAAGAGACCCAGTACTTC
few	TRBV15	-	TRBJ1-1	CATSRAAGLFTEAFF	TGTGCCACCAGCAGAGCTGCAGGGCTGTTTACTGAAGCTTTCTTT
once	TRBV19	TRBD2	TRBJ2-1	CASIRTSGANEQFF	TGTGCCAGTATCCGGACTAGCGGTGCCAATGAGCAGTTCTTC
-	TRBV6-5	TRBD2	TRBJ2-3	CASSSPRSLAGSTDTQYF	TGTGCCAGCAGTTCCCCTCGAAGCCTAGCGGGGAGCACAGATACGCAGTATTTT
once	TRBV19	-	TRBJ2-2	CASKEETFTGELFF	TGTGCCAGCAAGGAGGAAACATTCACCGGGGAGCTGTTTTTT
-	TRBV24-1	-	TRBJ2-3	CATSDRLNPDTQYF	TGTGCCACCAGTGATCGACTCAACCCGGATACGCAGTATTTT
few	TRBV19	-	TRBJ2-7	CASRQGIAYEQYF	TGTGCCAGTAGACAGGGAATAGCCTACGAGCAGTACTTC
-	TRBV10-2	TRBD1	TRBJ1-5	CASSLGQGTNQPQHF	TGCGCCAGCAGTCTGGGACAGGGCACCAATCAGCCCCAGCATTTT
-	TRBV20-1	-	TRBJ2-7	CSASGGQWGYEQYF	TGCAGTGCTAGTGGGGGGCAGTGGGGGTACGAGCAGTACTTC
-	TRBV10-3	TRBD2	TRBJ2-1	CAITRDYAYNEQFF	TGTGCCATCACCCGGGACTACGCCTACAATGAGCAGTTCTTC
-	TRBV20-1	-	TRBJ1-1	CSAVRGAQGWDTEAFF	TGCAGTGCCGTTAGGGGGGCGCAGGGTTGGGACACTGAAGCTTTCTTT
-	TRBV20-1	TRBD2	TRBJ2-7	CSARWALAGTEQYF	TGCAGTGCTAGATGGGCTCTAGCGGGTACCGAGCAGTACTTC
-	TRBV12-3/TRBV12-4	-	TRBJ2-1	CASSSAVEQFF	TGTGCCAGCAGTTCGGCGGTTGAGCAGTTCTTC